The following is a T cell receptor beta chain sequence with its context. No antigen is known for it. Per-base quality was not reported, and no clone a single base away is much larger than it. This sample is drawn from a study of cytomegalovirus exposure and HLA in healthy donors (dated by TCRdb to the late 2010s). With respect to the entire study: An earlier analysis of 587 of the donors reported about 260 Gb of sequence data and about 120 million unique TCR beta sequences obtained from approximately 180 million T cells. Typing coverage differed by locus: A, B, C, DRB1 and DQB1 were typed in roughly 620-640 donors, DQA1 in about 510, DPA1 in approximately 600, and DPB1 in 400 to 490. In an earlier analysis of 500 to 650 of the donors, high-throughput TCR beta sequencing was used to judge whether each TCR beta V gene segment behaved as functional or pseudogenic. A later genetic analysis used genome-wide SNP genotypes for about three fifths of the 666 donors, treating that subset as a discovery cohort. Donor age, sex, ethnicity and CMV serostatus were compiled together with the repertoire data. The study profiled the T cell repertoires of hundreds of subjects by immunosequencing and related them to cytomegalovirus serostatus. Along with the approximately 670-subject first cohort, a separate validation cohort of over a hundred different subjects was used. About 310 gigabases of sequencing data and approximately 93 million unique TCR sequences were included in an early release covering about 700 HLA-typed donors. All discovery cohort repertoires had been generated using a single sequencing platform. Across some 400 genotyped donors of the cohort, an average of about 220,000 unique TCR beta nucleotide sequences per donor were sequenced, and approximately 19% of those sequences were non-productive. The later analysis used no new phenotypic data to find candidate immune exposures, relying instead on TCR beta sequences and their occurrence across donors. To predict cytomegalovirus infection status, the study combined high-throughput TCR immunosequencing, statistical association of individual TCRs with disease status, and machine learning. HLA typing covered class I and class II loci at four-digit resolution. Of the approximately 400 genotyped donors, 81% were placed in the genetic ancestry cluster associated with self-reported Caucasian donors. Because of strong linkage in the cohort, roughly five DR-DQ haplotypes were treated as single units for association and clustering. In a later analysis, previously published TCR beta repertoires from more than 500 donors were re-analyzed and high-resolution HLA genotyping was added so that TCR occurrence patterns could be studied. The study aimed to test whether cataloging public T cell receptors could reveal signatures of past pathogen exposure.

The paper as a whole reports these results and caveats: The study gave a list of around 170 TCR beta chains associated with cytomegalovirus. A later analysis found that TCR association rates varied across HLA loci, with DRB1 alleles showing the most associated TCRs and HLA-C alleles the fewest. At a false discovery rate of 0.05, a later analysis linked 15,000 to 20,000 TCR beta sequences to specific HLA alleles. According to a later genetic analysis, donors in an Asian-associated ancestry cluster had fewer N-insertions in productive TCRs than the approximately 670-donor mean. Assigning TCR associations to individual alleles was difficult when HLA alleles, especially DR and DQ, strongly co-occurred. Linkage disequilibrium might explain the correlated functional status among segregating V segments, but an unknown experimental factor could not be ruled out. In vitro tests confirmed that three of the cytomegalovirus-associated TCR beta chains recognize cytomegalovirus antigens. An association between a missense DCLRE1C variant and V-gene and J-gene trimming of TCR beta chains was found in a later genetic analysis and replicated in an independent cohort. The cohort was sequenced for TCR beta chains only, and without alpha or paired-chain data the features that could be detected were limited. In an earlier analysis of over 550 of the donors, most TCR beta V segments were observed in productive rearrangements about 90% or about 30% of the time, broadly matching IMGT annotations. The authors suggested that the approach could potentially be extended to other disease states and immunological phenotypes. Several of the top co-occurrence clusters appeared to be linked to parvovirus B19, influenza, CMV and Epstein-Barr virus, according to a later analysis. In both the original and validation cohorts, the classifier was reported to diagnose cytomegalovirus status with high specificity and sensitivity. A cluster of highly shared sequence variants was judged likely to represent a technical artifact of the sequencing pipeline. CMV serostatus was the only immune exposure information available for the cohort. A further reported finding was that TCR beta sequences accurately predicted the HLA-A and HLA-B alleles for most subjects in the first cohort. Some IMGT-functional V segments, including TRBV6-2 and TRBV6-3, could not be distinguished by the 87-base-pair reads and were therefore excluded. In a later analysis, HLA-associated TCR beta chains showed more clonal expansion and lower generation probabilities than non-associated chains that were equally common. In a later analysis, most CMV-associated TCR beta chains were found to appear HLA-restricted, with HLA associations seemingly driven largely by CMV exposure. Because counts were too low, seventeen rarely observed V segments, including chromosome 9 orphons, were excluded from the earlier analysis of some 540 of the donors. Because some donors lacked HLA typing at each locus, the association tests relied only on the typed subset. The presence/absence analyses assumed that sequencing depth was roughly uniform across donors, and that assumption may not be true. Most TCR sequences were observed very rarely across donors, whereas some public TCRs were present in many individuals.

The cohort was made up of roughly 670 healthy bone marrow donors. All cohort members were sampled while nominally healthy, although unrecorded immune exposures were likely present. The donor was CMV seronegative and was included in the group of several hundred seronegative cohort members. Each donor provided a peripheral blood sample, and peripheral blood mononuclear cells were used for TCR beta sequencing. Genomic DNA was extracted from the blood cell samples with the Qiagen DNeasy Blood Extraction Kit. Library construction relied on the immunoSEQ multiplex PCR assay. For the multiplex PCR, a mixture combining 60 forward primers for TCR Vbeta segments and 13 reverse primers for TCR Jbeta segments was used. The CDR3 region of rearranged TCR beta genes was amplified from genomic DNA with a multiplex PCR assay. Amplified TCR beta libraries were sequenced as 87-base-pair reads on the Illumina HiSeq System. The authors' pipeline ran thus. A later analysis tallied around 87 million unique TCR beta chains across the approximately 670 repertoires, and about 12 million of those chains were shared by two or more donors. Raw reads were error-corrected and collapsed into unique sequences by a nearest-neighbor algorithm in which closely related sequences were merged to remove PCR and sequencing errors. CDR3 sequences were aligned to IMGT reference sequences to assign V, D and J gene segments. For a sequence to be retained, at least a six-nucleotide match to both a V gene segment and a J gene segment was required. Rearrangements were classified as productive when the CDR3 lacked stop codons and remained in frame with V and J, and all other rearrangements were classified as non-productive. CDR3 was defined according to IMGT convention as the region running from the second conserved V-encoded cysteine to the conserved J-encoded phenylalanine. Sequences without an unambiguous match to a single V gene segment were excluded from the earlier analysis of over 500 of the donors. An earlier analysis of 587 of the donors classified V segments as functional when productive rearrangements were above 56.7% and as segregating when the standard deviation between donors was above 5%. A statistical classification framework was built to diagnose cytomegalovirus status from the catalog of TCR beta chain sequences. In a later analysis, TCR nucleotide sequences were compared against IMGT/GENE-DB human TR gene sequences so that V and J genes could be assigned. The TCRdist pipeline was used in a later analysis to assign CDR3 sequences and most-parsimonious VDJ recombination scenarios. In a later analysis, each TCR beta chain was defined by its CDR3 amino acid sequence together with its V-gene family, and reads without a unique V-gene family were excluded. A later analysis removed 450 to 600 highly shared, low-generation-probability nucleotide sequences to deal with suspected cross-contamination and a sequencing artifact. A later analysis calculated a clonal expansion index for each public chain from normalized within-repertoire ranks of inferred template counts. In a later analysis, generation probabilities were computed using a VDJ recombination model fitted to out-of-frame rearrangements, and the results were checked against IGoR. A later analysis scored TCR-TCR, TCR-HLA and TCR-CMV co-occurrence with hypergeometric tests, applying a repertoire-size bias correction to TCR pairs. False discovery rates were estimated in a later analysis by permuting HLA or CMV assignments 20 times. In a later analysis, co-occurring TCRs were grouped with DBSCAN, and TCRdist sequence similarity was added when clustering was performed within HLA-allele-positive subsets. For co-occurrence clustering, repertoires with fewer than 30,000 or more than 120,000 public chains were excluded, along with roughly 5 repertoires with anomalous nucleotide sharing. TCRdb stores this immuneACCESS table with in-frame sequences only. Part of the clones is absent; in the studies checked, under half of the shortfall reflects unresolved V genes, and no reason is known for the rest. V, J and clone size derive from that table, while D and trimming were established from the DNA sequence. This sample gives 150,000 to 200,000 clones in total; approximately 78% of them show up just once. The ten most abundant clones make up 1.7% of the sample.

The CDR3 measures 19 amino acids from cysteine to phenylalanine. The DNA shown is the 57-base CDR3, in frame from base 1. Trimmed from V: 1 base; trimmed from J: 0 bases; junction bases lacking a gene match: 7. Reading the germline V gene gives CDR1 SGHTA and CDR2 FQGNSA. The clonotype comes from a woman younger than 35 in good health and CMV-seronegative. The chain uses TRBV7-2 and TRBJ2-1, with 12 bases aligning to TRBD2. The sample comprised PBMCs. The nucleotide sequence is TGTGCCAGCAGCTTAGACTCGTCTAGCGGGAGGGCCTCCTACAATGAGCAGTTCTTC. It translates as CASSLDSSSGRASYNEQFF.